What follows are 6 T cell receptor beta chains derived from one specimen sequenced in a study of T cell repertoires in cytomegalovirus infection. MiXCR, run by TCRdb on the reads, gives a single entry per CDR3 protein. Of over 100,000 distinct CDR3 sequences in the sample, 15% to 20% are singletons; the top ten hold approximately 8%. Sequences were obtained from PBMCs. These receptors were obtained from a human donor in good health (CMV status not recorded). Some clones in this sample may be carry-over from other donors' samples.

There are a few counts of this clonotype. This chain connects TRBV29-1 to TRBJ1-1; D gene ambiguous. The germline V and J ends were trimmed by 4 bases and 6 bases, with 9 bases remaining between them. In germline, CDR1 is SQVTM, CDR2 ANQGSEA. The CDR3 contains 11 residues. The CDR3: CSVGRGAEAFF. CDR3 nucleotide sequence: TGCAGCGTTGGGCGGGGAGCTGAAGCTTTCTTT.

This clonotype was observed many times. The chain joins TRBV7-2 to TRBJ1-2; D remains unclear. Germline V gives CDR1 SGHTA, CDR2 FQGNSA. The CDR3 extends over 13 amino acids. V was clipped by 2 bases and J by 7 bases, with 11 bases between them. CDR3 amino acids: CASSLNTEAGYTF. Written as DNA, the CDR3 is TGTGCCAGCAGCTTAAATACGGAGGCTGGCTACACCTTC.

CDR3 DNA: TGTGCCAGCAGCCCATTAGGGAGACAGGCTGAAGCTTTCTTT. It yields the protein CASSPLGRQAEAFF. The chain is built from TRBV9 and TRBJ1-1, with D tentatively TRBD1 (6 bases). V lost 4 bases and J lost 6, with 16 bases in between. The CDR3 length is 14 residues. Germline CDR1 is SGDLS and CDR2 is YYNGEE.

Ten or more counts support this clonotype. The chain employs TRBV7-2 and TRBJ2-3; maybe TRBD2 (5 bases). Germline V gene sequence: CDR1 SGHTA, CDR2 FQGNSA. Trimming stripped 3 bases from V and 6 bases from J, with 13 bases between. The length of the CDR3 is 14 residues. CDR3 sequence (DNA): TGTGCCAGCAGCTTGAGTAGAAGGGAGGATACGCAGTATTTT. As protein: CASSLSRREDTQYF.

This clonotype was found a few times. The genes are TRBV6-5 and TRBJ2-3; no firm D call. Germline CDR1 and CDR2: MNHEY and SVGAGI. This CDR3 is built from 11 residues. V shed 7 bases and J shed 2 bases, with 4 bases lying between them. The CDR3 bases are TGTGCCAGCACCAACACAGATACGCAGTATTTT. Protein sequence: CASTNTDTQYF.

This clonotype was recorded many times. The chain has TRBV11-2 and TRBJ1-3; a weak D match, TRBD1 (5 bases). The germline CDR1 and CDR2 sequences are SGHAT and FQNNGV. Trimming took 5 bases from V and 0 from J, leaving 14 bases between them. This CDR3 region has 16 residues. CDR3 amino acids: CASSDLRGISGNTIYF. The CDR3, as DNA: TGTGCCAGCAGCGACCTACGGGGCATCTCTGGAAACACCATATATTTT.